The entry that follows covers one T cell receptor (beta chain) sequence. The V end was cut by 5 bases, the J end by 5 bases, with 13 bases between. This CDR3 region has 15 residues. Germline V lookup: CDR1 MNHEY, CDR2 SMNVEV (reference sequence). This sample was included in a study of blood T cell repertoires in COVID-19. Study as a whole: T cells, B-cell-depleted T cells, or PBMCs provided the cDNA or gDNA that served as material.

Study processing details: Amplification with reference gene primers provided the estimates of nucleated cell counts. Assay used: immunoSEQ multiplex PCR; TCRdb lists only in-frame clones, some missing. V and J calls plus clone size are reproduced from that table; the DNA served to infer D and trimming. The data show about 86,000 clones, approximately 88% seen once. Specimen: peripheral blood. J is TRBJ1-6 and V is TRBV27, with D maybe TRBD1 (5 bases). This clonotype was obtained from a woman aged 80 or older with active or convalescent COVID-19. CDR3 protein: CASSPRDFDNSPLHF. The CDR3 region has the DNA TGTGCCAGCAGTCCCAGGGACTTCGATAATTCACCCCTCCACTTT.